Here is one T cell receptor beta chain with its context. This CDR3 spans 13 amino acids. V lost 5 bases, J lost 2 bases, and 10 bases lay in between. Germline values: CDR1 SEHNR, CDR2 FQNEAQ (reference sequence). The table came from immunoSEQ multiplex PCR; TCRdb's copy has only in-frame clones and leaves some out. The sample lists 400,000 or so clones; approximately 88% were seen once. Across 24 US areas, participants ranged in age from 18 to 89 years. In assigning cohorts, the study relied on participant-reported clinical history. The data stem from a study of blood T cell repertoires in COVID-19. Background on the study: PBMCs, B-cell-depleted T cells, or T cells were the source of the cDNA or gDNA that made up the material.

This receptor was taken from a woman in her 40s with acute COVID-19. Source material: PBMCs or T cells enriched from blood (not recorded which). The chain links TRBV7-9 to TRBJ2-7, with D maybe TRBD1 (6 bases). DNA for the CDR3: TGTGCCAGCAGCCCCCGGACAGCCTACGAGCAGTACTTC. It specifies CASSPRTAYEQYF. Together with reference TRBV7-9 and TRBJ2-7, the CDR3 gives the full variable domain: DTGVSQNPRHKITKRGQNVTFRCDPISEHNRLYWYRQTLGQGPEFLTYFQNEAQLEKSRLLSDRFSAERPKGSFSTLEIQRTEQGDSAMYLCASSPRTAYEQYFGPGTRLTVT.